This T cell receptor (beta chain) was identified during a study of pediatric ulcerative colitis (dated by TCRdb to between 2017 and 2020). Background on the whole study: Pancolitis was present in several ulcerative colitis patients and left-sided colitis in two, and histology consistent with ulcerative colitis was found in all of these patients. Using the Pediatric Ulcerative Colitis Activity Index, a couple of patients were classed as having mild disease, several as having moderate disease and three as having acute severe colitis. From under 10 newly diagnosed, treatment-naive pediatric ulcerative colitis patients and a few non-IBD control children, paired blood and rectal samples were collected.

The paper as a whole reports these results and caveats: Two rectal CDR3 clonotypes were detected in all ulcerative colitis patients and were not detected in any of the controls. Features of the rectal repertoire distinguished controls, mild-moderate colitis patients and acute severe colitis patients, and in acute severe colitis, rectal diversity was reduced because of clonal expansions. Because repertoires were derived from total lymphocyte DNA, patterns in rare subsets such as regulatory T cells may not have been reflected. Autologous blood-rectal clonal overlap was significantly higher in ulcerative colitis patients than in controls, suggesting increased T cell trafficking to inflamed tissue. Blood-derived T cells may have been included in the rectal pinch biopsies, particularly in patients with overt colitis. A couple of patients' blood samples yielded substantially fewer templates for technical reasons and were excluded from blood-rectal overlap analysis. The healthy control group was small, consisting of only a few individuals.

Rearranged CDR3 beta regions were amplified from genomic DNA with multiplex V and J primers using the immunoSEQ TRB Survey service. To keep sequencing depth equal across samples, survey-level depth of up to 500,000 reads per sample was applied. Libraries were purified, pooled and sequenced on Illumina technology. As for the authors' bioinformatics: immunoSEQ online tools were used for productive clonality, sample overlap, pairwise scatters, CDR3 beta length, V/D/J gene usage and productiveness. Calculated diversity was defined as the number of unique rearrangements divided by total templates times 100, and Shannon and Simpson indices were additionally computed. Principal component analysis used the R prcomp function and ggbiplot package on Z-score normalized data. Blood-rectal clonal overlap within each subject was quantified with Morisita's index. TCRdb stores this immuneACCESS table with in-frame sequences only. Part of the clones is absent; in the studies checked, under half of the shortfall reflects unresolved V genes, and no reason is known for the rest. V and J calls and clone size are as listed in that table; D and trimming were resolved from the DNA. This sample is represented by tens of thousands of clones; approximately 74% of them were singletons. Of the sample, around 16% falls within the top ten clones.

V drops 1 base and J drops 8 bases, leaving 8 bases in between. From a lookup of the germline V gene, CDR1 and CDR2 are SQVTM and ANQGSEA. The CDR3 measures 11 amino acids from cysteine to phenylalanine. Here the CDR3 DNA is all that survives: 33 bases in frame from base 1. This clone was seen a handful of times. Its antigen is currently not known. No much larger clonotype is one base removed from it; base qualities were not supplied. During colonoscopy, one to two rectal pinch biopsies were obtained for research purposes. Ulcerative colitis patients had received no immunosuppressive medication before the diagnostic colonoscopy. Before DNA was isolated, the rectal biopsies underwent proteinase K digestion. The Wizard kit (Promega) was used to extract genomic DNA from the blood and intestinal samples.

Sequencing input: gut tissue. The receptor was derived from a boy younger than 18 with severe ulcerative colitis. The chain employs TRBV29-1 and TRBJ1-2, with no confidently assigned D gene. The nucleotide sequence reads as follows: TGCAGCGTTGAAGTTCGCGGGGGCTACACCTTC. It codes for CSVEVRGGYTF.